The 32 T cell receptor beta chains reported below all come from one sample, sequenced in a study of blood T cell repertoires in COVID-19. Sequencing used immunoSEQ multiplex PCR; TCRdb keeps in-frame clones, though not all of them. The sample includes tens of thousands of clones, roughly 80% of them seen just once. Input material: PBMCs or T cells enriched from blood (not recorded which). The origin of the receptors is a woman in her 40s with acute COVID-19.

This clone has only one observation. V usage is TRBV5-1 and J usage is TRBJ2-2; D is unresolved. CDR1 is SGHRS, CDR2 YFSETQ, per germline. This CDR3 has 12 amino acids. V was trimmed by 5 bases and J by 4 bases, leaving 6 bases between them. DNA for the CDR3: TGCGCCAGCAGTTTTAGCACCGGGGAGCTGTTTTTT. Translated: CASSFSTGELFF.

This clone has just one count. The chain couples TRBV28 to TRBJ2-1, with 8 nucleotides matching TRBD2. The CDR3 sequence is 16 residues long. The V gene's germline CDR1 is MDHEN and CDR2 SYDVKM. The V and J ends lost 3 bases and 8 bases, in that order; junction bases with no gene match: 12. The DNA for the CDR3 is TGTGCCAGCAGTTTCCCGACTAGCGCAGAGGGCGATGAGCAGTTCTTC. It is translated as CASSFPTSAEGDEQFF.

The sample holds a few counts of this clone. The V gene is TRBV4-2, the J gene TRBJ1-2; possibly TRBD1 for D (6 bases). The ends were cut back, 0 bases at V and 1 base at J, with 9 bases in the middle. Germline CDR1 LGHNA, CDR2 YNFKEQ. CDR3 length: 15 amino acids. The CDR3 sequence is CASSQDPRGNYGYTF. The CDR3 DNA reads as TGTGCCAGCAGCCAAGATCCCAGGGGTAACTATGGCTACACCTTC.

This chain joins TRBV5-1 and TRBJ2-1; weak D call: TRBD1 (5 bases). V was pared by 0 bases and J by 8 bases, with 12 bases between. The germline V gene has CDR1 SGHRS and CDR2 YFSETQ. This CDR3 is 14 amino acids long. CDR3 residues: CASSLVATEYEQFF. The CDR3 region has the DNA TGCGCCAGCAGCTTGGTTGCGACAGAGTATGAGCAGTTCTTC.

The chain recombines TRBV6-5 with TRBJ1-5; TRBD1 might be the D (5 bases). V was pared by 7 bases and J by 6 bases, with 19 bases between. The CDR3 is 15 amino acids. CDR1 is MNHEY and CDR2 is SVGAGI in the germline V gene. This CDR3 is CASTPVSQGSQPQHF. For the CDR3, the DNA is TGTGCCAGCACCCCCGTGAGTCAGGGTAGTCAGCCCCAGCATTTT.

The V call is TRBV19, the J call TRBJ1-1; the match to TRBD1 covers 10 bases. The length of the CDR3 is 15 residues. Germline CDR1 reads LNHDA; CDR2 reads SQIVND (reference sequence). The V and J ends lost 7 bases and 5 bases, in that order; junction bases with no gene match: 10. The DNA for the CDR3 is TGTGCCAGTATTATTGGGGACAGGGGTAATACTGAAGCTTTCTTT. As protein: CASIIGDRGNTEAFF.

V is TRBV10-3 and J is TRBJ2-7, with 7 positions matching TRBD1. CDR1 ENHRY and CDR2 SYGVKD come from the germline V gene. The CDR3 length is 15 residues. The junction had 12 bases not matched to a gene; V was cut back by 6 bases and J by 4 bases. This CDR3 is CAISTQQGDRYEQYV. The CDR3 DNA follows: TGTGCCATCAGCACCCAGCAGGGGGACAGATACGAGCAGTACGTC.

The gene calls are TRBV18 and TRBJ2-7; TRBD2 matches at 15 bases. The J segment lost 5 bases and the V segment lost 0 bases, leaving 5 bases of the junction unmatched. Germline CDR1 and CDR2: KGHSH and LQKENI. The length of the CDR3 is 17 residues. Written as DNA, the CDR3 is TGTGCCAGCTCACCACCGGGACTAGCGGGAGGACGCGACGAGCAGTACTTC. Translated: CASSPPGLAGGRDEQYF.

The chain links TRBV5-5 to TRBJ1-5, with 7 bases that match TRBD1. CDR1 and CDR2 (germline): SGHKS, YYEKEE (reference sequence). J gave up 2 bases and V 4 bases, and 6 bases lay outside the gene matches. The CDR3 has 15 residues. Here the CDR3 DNA reads TGTGCCAGCAGCCCCGACAGGGTCGGCAATCAGCCCCAGCATTTT. It specifies CASSPDRVGNQPQHF.

The V and J genes are TRBV5-6 and TRBJ1-6, with D maybe TRBD1 (6 bases). The length of the CDR3 is 14 residues. Trimming cost V 10 bases and J 7 bases, with 18 bases left between them. Germline V gene sequence: CDR1 SGHDT, CDR2 YYEEEE. In nucleotides, the CDR3 is TGTGCCGCCAGCTATGGGGGCACGAATTCACCCCTCCACTTT. Amino acid sequence: CAASYGGTNSPLHF.

The rearrangement joins TRBV5-5 to TRBJ2-1; D is possibly TRBD2 (5 bases). Germline V CDR1 and CDR2: SGHKS, YYEKEE (reference sequence). The V end was cut by 4 bases, the J end by 0 bases, with 17 bases between. The CDR3 runs to 17 residues. As DNA, the CDR3 is TGTGCCAGCAGCCCGCAGGAGGTTTACTACTCCTACAATGAGCAGTTCTTC. This codes for CASSPQEVYYSYNEQFF.

The chain joins TRBV6-5 to TRBJ2-5; D is possibly TRBD2 (6 bases). The V end lost 6 bases, the J end lost 3 bases, and 17 bases lay between the germline ends. The germline gives CDR1 MNHEY, CDR2 SVGAGI. The CDR3 covers 15 residues. The CDR3 loop reads CASRVAGGREETQYF. The CDR3 nucleotides are TGTGCCAGCAGAGTGGCCGGGGGACGGGAAGAGACCCAGTACTTC.

This rearrangement joins TRBV5-1 to TRBJ2-1; 8 bases are a match to TRBD2. CDR3 size: 16 residues. V lost 4 bases, J lost 4 bases, and 10 bases stayed unmatched. CDR1 and CDR2 (germline): SGHRS, YFSETQ. Here the CDR3 reads CASSPGGTSGYNEQFF. The CDR3 DNA reads as TGCGCCAGCAGCCCGGGTGGTACTAGCGGATACAATGAGCAGTTCTTC.

The chain joins TRBV27 to TRBJ2-1; a possible D gene is TRBD2 (6 bases). Germline CDR1 and CDR2: MNHEY and SMNVEV (reference sequence). Between the trimmed V and J ends, which lost 3 bases and 4 bases, there was a span of 13 bases. CDR3 length equals 15 residues. The CDR3 DNA reads as TGTGCCAGCAGTTTCCAACGGGGGTTATACAATGAGCAGTTCTTC. It specifies CASSFQRGLYNEQFF.

The count of this clone is one. The chain joins TRBV10-3 to TRBJ2-7, with D maybe TRBD2 (7 bases). CDR3 length: 15 amino acids. The ends were cut back, 3 bases at V and 3 bases at J, with 15 bases in the middle. Germline-derived CDR1 and CDR2 are ENHRY and SYGVKD. CDR3 nucleotides: TGTGCCATCAGTGACCCAGGACAGCGGGACTACGAGCAGTACTTC. This encodes CAISDPGQRDYEQYF.

About this clone: The junction departs from germline at one end; a sequencing error may be responsible. The CDR3 spells CASSLGTAFLIF. The CDR3 DNA is TGTGCCAGCAGTTTGGGGACAGCTTTTTTGATCTTC. This rearrangement joins TRBV12-3 or TRBV12-4 to TRBJ1-2; 7 bases are a match to TRBD1. This CDR3 is built from 12 residues.

The chain combines TRBV9 with TRBJ1-3; D unresolved. Looked up from germline, CDR1 is SGDLS and CDR2 is YYNGEE. The CDR3 length is 14 residues. V dropped 3 bases and J dropped 0 bases, with 7 bases sitting between them. The CDR3: CASSAYSSGNTIYF. The CDR3 nucleotides read TGTGCCAGCAGCGCATACAGCTCTGGAAACACCATATATTTT.

The gene calls are TRBV7-9 and TRBJ2-7; D ambiguous. Germline V gives CDR1 SEHNR, CDR2 FQNEAQ (reference sequence). CDR3 length: 15 residues. Trimming left V 1 base short and J 0 bases short, with 10 bases between. In DNA, the CDR3 is TGTGCCAGCAGCTTAGATGTCCCCTACTCCTACGAGCAGTACTTC. It specifies CASSLDVPYSYEQYF.

This chain uses TRBV5-1 with TRBJ1-2, with unresolved D. The CDR3 is 15 residues long. Germline CDR1 is SGHRS and CDR2 is YFSETQ. The V end lost 2 bases, the J end lost 8 bases, and 19 bases lay between the germline ends. In DNA form, the CDR3 reads TGCGCCAGCAGCTTCAAGAGCACGGAGCCCTGGGGCTACACCTTC. Protein: CASSFKSTEPWGYTF.

V is TRBV24-1 and J is TRBJ2-2; 11 nucleotides match TRBD2. This CDR3 has 14 amino acids. Trimming took 10 bases from V and 2 from J; bases not matched to a gene: 2. Germline CDR1 and CDR2: KGHDR and SFDVKD. The CDR3 is CATTSGSNTGELFF. CDR3 nucleotide sequence: TGTGCCACAACTAGCGGGAGCAACACCGGGGAGCTGTTTTTT.

This clone was seen just once. The chain employs TRBV2 and TRBJ1-5, with D possibly being TRBD1 (6 bases). The CDR3 is 16 amino acids. Germline values: CDR1 SNHLY, CDR2 FYNNEI. Between the trimmed V and J ends, which lost 6 bases and 3 bases, there was a span of 18 bases. CDR3 loop: CASRDSSILSNQPQHF. Here the CDR3 DNA reads TGTGCCAGCAGGGACAGCTCTATACTTTCCAATCAGCCCCAGCATTTT. Full variable domain (missing parts from reference TRBV2 and TRBJ1-5): EPEVTQTPSHQVTQMGQEVILRCVPISNHLYFYWYRQILGQKVEFLVSFYNNEISEKSEIFDDQFSVERPDGSNFTLKIRSTKLEDSAMYFCASRDSSILSNQPQHFGDGTRLSIL.

This clone was observed once. The rearrangement uses TRBV7-7 and TRBJ2-3, with D tentatively TRBD2 (6 bases). The CDR3 runs 14 residues. CDR1 is SSHAT and CDR2 is FNYEAQ in the germline V gene (reference sequence). Trimming left V 5 bases short and J 6 bases short, with 15 bases between. The CDR3 nucleotides are TGTGCCAGCAGCACTTCGAGGGAGGCGGATACGCAGTATTTT. Its translation: CASSTSREADTQYF.

This sequence joins TRBV11-2 and TRBJ2-5, with TRBD2 matching 12 bases. Germline V gene data show CDR1 as SGHAT and CDR2 as FQNNGV. The CDR3 is 17 residues long. With V trimmed by 1 base and J by 5 bases, 8 bases remained unmatched. CDR3: CASSLGASGGARETQYF. Written as DNA, the CDR3 is TGTGCCAGCAGCTTAGGGGCTAGCGGGGGGGCCCGGGAGACCCAGTACTTC.

The count of this clone is one. The chain's CDR3 is CASTDRSYEKLFF. The CDR3 coding sequence is TGCGCCAGCACGGACAGGTCGTATGAAAAACTGTTTTTT. V and J are TRBV10-2 and TRBJ1-4; 7 positions agree with TRBD1. V lost 7 bases, J lost 6 bases, and 5 bases stayed unmatched. Germline CDR1 reads WSHSY; CDR2 reads SAAADI. This CDR3 is built from 13 residues.

The genes are TRBV6-4 and TRBJ2-3; no reliable D call. V lost 6 bases, J lost 2 bases, and 9 bases lay in between. The CDR3 length is 13 residues. CDR1 and CDR2 (germline): MRHNA, SNTAGT. The CDR3 DNA is TGTGCCAGCAGCCCAGGATCCACAGATACGCAGTATTTT. As protein: CASSPGSTDTQYF.

For this clone: Distinct nucleotide sequences in the sample also encode this CDR3. The chain is built from TRBV5-1 and TRBJ2-3; a possible D gene is TRBD1 (5 bases). CDR3 size: 15 residues. Per the germline V gene, CDR1 is SGHRS and CDR2 is YFSETQ. Trimming pared 2 bases from V and 0 bases from J, leaving 10 bases between. CDR3 coding DNA: TGCGCCAGCAGCTTAAGGGGAACTAGCACAGATACGCAGTATTTT. Encoded protein: CASSLRGTSTDTQYF.

The gene calls are TRBV4-2 and TRBJ2-5; 7 positions agree with TRBD2. Trimming at V came to 1 base and at J to 4 bases, leaving 3 bases not matched to a gene. CDR3 length equals 14 residues. Germline CDR1 LGHNA, CDR2 YNFKEQ. Here the CDR3 reads CASSQGSGGETQYF. CDR3 DNA: TGTGCCAGCAGCCAAGGTTCGGGAGGAGAGACCCAGTACTTC.

The genes are TRBV7-9 and TRBJ1-6; maybe TRBD1 (6 bases). Trimming left V 1 base short and J 10 bases short, with 14 bases between. The germline V gene has CDR1 SEHNR and CDR2 FQNEAQ (reference sequence). The CDR3 has 15 amino acids. The CDR3 is CASSLEGAQGSPLHF. CDR3 DNA sequence: TGTGCCAGCAGCTTAGAAGGGGCCCAGGGGTCACCCCTCCACTTT.

The chain employs TRBV7-9 and TRBJ1-1, with D tentatively TRBD1 (5 bases). The length of the CDR3 is 14 residues. Germline values: CDR1 SEHNR, CDR2 FQNEAQ (reference sequence). Trimming removed 3 bases at V and 2 bases at J, with 10 bases between. The CDR3 is CASSFPDKNTEAFF. The CDR3 DNA follows: TGTGCCAGCAGCTTCCCGGACAAAAACACTGAAGCTTTCTTT.

There are a few counts of this clone. V usage is TRBV7-2 and J usage is TRBJ2-1, with 9 bases that match TRBD2. Per the germline V gene, CDR1 is SGHTA and CDR2 is FQGNSA. The CDR3 is 15 amino acids. Trimming took 3 bases from V and 4 from J; bases not matched to a gene: 4. The CDR3 spells CASSLTSGPYNEQFF. In DNA form, the CDR3 reads TGTGCCAGCAGCTTGACTAGCGGACCTTACAATGAGCAGTTCTTC. Based on the CDR3 plus reference TRBV7-2 and TRBJ2-1, the full variable domain is GAGVSQSPSNKVTEKGKDVELRCDPISGHTALYWYRQSLGQGLEFLIYFQGNSAPDKSGLPSDRFSAERTGGSVSTLTIQRTQQEDSAVYLCASSLTSGPYNEQFFGPGTRLTVL.

J is TRBJ2-7 and V is TRBV28; D is perhaps TRBD2 (6 bases). V shed 7 bases and J shed 4 bases, with 17 bases lying between them. This CDR3 contains 14 residues. The germline CDR1 and CDR2 sequences are MDHEN and SYDVKM. The CDR3 sequence: CASTGGVVGYEQYF. The CDR3 DNA reads TGTGCCAGCACCGGAGGGGTAGTCGGATACGAGCAGTACTTC.

The chain joins TRBV2 to TRBJ2-5; the D gene is possibly TRBD1 (6 bases). Germline V gene sequence: CDR1 SNHLY, CDR2 FYNNEI. CDR3 length equals 13 residues. The V end was cut by 7 bases, the J end by 5 bases, with 14 bases between. The CDR3 bases are TGTGCCAGCACAGGGGCGCCGGGGGAGACCCAGTACTTC. Its protein is CASTGAPGETQYF.